Listed here is a single T cell receptor (beta chain). The time point here: after neoadjuvant nivolumab, at surgical resection. This specimen belongs to a study of neoadjuvant anti-PD-1 for oral cavity cancer. Sequencing used immunoSEQ multiplex PCR; TCRdb keeps in-frame clones, though not all of them. The data contain about 15,000 clones, roughly 41% of them seen just once; the ten biggest clones take up 30% to 45%. This CDR3 spans 15 amino acids. With 6 bases clipped from V and 1 base from J, the junction kept 7 bases outside the gene matches. Per germline, CDR1 MNHNY and CDR2 SVGAGI (reference sequence).

Sequencing was performed on tumor tissue, taken after nivolumab (anti-PD-1) treatment. The chain links TRBV6-6 to TRBJ1-1; 8 bases align to TRBD1. The sequence came from a person aged 35 to 85 with oral cavity squamous cell carcinoma. CDR3 sequence (DNA): TGTGCCAGCAGATTACAGGGGGTGCCGAACACTGAAGCTTTCTTT. Amino acids: CASRLQGVPNTEAFF.